A single sample gave rise to the 24 T cell receptor beta chains below, sequenced in a study of shared clonotypes between healthy human individuals. The method was immunoSEQ multiplex PCR; TCRdb's version includes in-frame clones alone and lacks a portion of them. The repertoire has about 800,000 clones, 96% of them found once; the top ten carry about 0.25%. Naive CD8 cells lacked CD45RO and underwent positive selection for CCR7, leaving out terminally differentiated effector memory CD45RA+ cells. Sequenced material: naive CD8+ T cells sorted from blood. These TCRs come from a man aged 30 to 39 in good health.

The V call is TRBV5-1, the J call TRBJ2-1; D is possibly TRBD2 (5 bases). The CDR3 contains 15 residues. Trimming left V 0 bases short and J 8 bases short, with 15 bases between. Germline V CDR1 and CDR2: SGHRS, YFSETQ. CDR3 DNA: TGCGCCAGCAGCTTGGCTGTGGGAGTCCACCATGAGCAGTTCTTC. This codes for CASSLAVGVHHEQFF. Together with reference TRBV5-1 and TRBJ2-1, the CDR3 gives the full variable domain: KAGVTQTPRYLIKTRGQQVTLSCSPISGHRSVSWYQQTPGQGLQFLFEYFSETQRNKGNFPGRFSGRQFSNSRSEMNVSTLELGDSALYLCASSLAVGVHHEQFFGPGTRLTVL.

Regarding this clone: The same CDR3 arises from other DNA sequences in this sample as well. The rearrangement links TRBV27 to TRBJ2-1; maybe TRBD1 (5 bases). This CDR3 region has 15 residues. CDR1 is MNHEY and CDR2 is SMNVEV in the germline V gene (reference sequence). The V end lost 5 bases, the J end lost 0 bases, and 11 bases lay between the germline ends. The CDR3 coding sequence is TGTGCCAGCAGTCCTGGACAAAGCTCCTACAATGAGCAGTTCTTC. Protein product: CASSPGQSSYNEQFF.

The genes are TRBV18 and TRBJ1-4; D is ambiguous. The CDR3 length is 12 residues. Trimming removed 2 bases at V and 6 bases at J, with 4 bases between. Germline V gene sequence: CDR1 KGHSH, CDR2 LQKENI. Written as DNA, the CDR3 is TGTGCCAGCTCACCAGAGTATGAAAAACTGTTTTTT. It is translated as CASSPEYEKLFF.

V usage is TRBV11-3 and J usage is TRBJ2-1; possible D gene TRBD2, 5 bases. There are 16 residues in the CDR3. V lost 0 bases and J 0 bases, leaving 9 bases between the germline ends. Germline assignment: CDR1 SGHNT and CDR2 YENEEA. Written as DNA, the CDR3 is TGTGCCAGCAGCTTAGATCTTGGGAGCTCCTACAATGAGCAGTTCTTC. Amino acids: CASSLDLGSSYNEQFF. Complete variable domain (other parts from reference TRBV11-3 and TRBJ2-1): EAGVVQSPRYKIIEKKQPVAFWCNPISGHNTLYWYLQNLGQGPELLIRYENEEAVDDSQLPKDRFSAERLKGVDSTLKIQPAELGDSAVYLCASSLDLGSSYNEQFFGPGTRLTVL.

CDR3 sequence (DNA): TGTGCCAGCAAGCCATTAAGGACAGGAAATGAAAAACTGTTTTTT. This translates into CASKPLRTGNEKLFF. This sequence joins TRBV6-1 and TRBJ1-4; 7 bases map to TRBD1. The V and J ends lost 7 bases and 5 bases, in that order; junction bases with no gene match: 10. The CDR3 is 15 residues long. Germline CDR1 and CDR2: MNHNS and SASEGT.

Turning to this clone: Additional DNA sequences in this sample encode the identical CDR3. V and J are TRBV5-5 and TRBJ2-2; D is ambiguous. The length of the CDR3 is 13 residues. Trimming left V 1 base short and J 5 bases short, with 6 bases between. Germline V gene data show CDR1 as SGHKS and CDR2 as YYEKEE (reference sequence). In DNA, the CDR3 is TGTGCCAGCAGCTTGTTAGAGACCGGGGAGCTGTTTTTT. Translating gives CASSLLETGELFF.

The chain has TRBV4-3 and TRBJ2-7; D is unresolved. CDR1 and CDR2 from the germline V gene are LGHNA and YSLEER. The CDR3 is made up of 14 amino acids. V was shortened by 0 bases and J by 2 bases, with 8 bases between the two germline ends. The CDR3 DNA follows: TGCGCCAGCAGCCAAGAACGGTCCCCCTACGAGCAGTACTTC. Translated: CASSQERSPYEQYF.

The chain couples TRBV7-9 to TRBJ2-1, with D unresolved. Germline V CDR1 and CDR2: SEHNR, FQNEAQ (reference sequence). V was pared by 4 bases and J by 2 bases, with 18 bases between. This CDR3 spans 17 amino acids. The CDR3 nucleotides read TGTGCCAGCAGCTCTAAAAAGGACGGAAGAACCTACAATGAGCAGTTCTTC. Protein product: CASSSKKDGRTYNEQFF.

The rearrangement links TRBV6-6 to TRBJ2-7; TRBD1 aligns across 7 bases. Germline loops: CDR1 MNHNY, CDR2 SVGAGI (reference sequence). V gave up 6 bases and J gave up 0 bases; unmatched junction bases: 5. This CDR3 is 14 amino acids long. CDR3 amino acids: CASRGTELSYEQYF. Here the CDR3 DNA reads TGTGCCAGCAGGGGGACAGAGCTCTCCTACGAGCAGTACTTC.

V and J are TRBV12-2 and TRBJ2-7; whether TRBD2, the table's D call, matches the DNA was not checked. TRBV12-2 is a pseudogene segment. This CDR3 region has 15 residues. This CDR3 reads CASRPALGVSYEQYF. The CDR3 bases are TGTGCAAGTCGCCCTGCTTTAGGAGTATCCTACGAGCAGTACTTC.

This clone was recorded once. The genes are TRBV7-2 and TRBJ2-7; 7 nucleotides line up with TRBD2. The CDR3 sequence is 16 residues long. CDR1 is SGHTA, CDR2 FQGNSA, per germline. The ends lost 5 bases at V and 2 bases at J; junction bases unmatched: 12. CDR3 sequence: CASSPPQRTRPYEQYF. The CDR3 nucleotides are TGTGCCAGCAGCCCTCCCCAGAGGACTAGACCCTACGAGCAGTACTTC.

The chain carries TRBV9 and TRBJ1-1; D uncertain. V lost 3 bases and J lost 7, with 13 bases in between. CDR1 is SGDLS and CDR2 is YYNGEE in the germline V gene. This CDR3 region has 13 residues. CDR3 coding DNA: TGTGCCAGCAGCGCCGCCTGGGCCAGTGAAGCTTTCTTT. Its translation is CASSAAWASEAFF.

This clone was recorded only once. J is TRBJ1-5 and V is TRBV27, with D maybe TRBD1 (5 bases). CDR1 MNHEY and CDR2 SMNVEV come from the germline V gene (reference sequence). This CDR3 is built from 15 residues. With 0 bases removed from V and 3 bases from J, the gap between germline ends came to 9 bases. CDR3 region: CASSLSRGDNQPQHF. CDR3 nucleotides: TGTGCCAGCAGTTTATCGAGAGGGGACAATCAGCCCCAGCATTTT.

The genes are TRBV7-9 and TRBJ2-7, with D perhaps matching TRBD2 (7 bases). The CDR3 is made up of 13 amino acids. The V end lost 5 bases, the J end lost 4 bases, and 12 bases lay between the germline ends. CDR1 SEHNR and CDR2 FQNEAQ come from the germline V gene (reference sequence). CDR3 nucleotides: TGTGCCAGCAGCCCCGGGGGGCGTTACGAGCAGTACTTC. It yields the protein CASSPGGRYEQYF.

V is TRBV19 and J is TRBJ2-7, with D possibly matching TRBD1 (6 bases). This CDR3 spans 13 amino acids. The germline V gene has CDR1 LNHDA and CDR2 SQIVND (reference sequence). Deletions cut 5 bases from V and 6 bases from J, with 14 bases between. CDR3 amino acids: CASSGGPGGEQYF. The DNA for the CDR3 is TGTGCCAGTAGTGGGGGCCCAGGTGGCGAGCAGTACTTC. Using reference TRBV19 and TRBJ2-7 for the parts outside the CDR3, the full variable domain is DGGITQSPKYLFRKEGQNVTLSCEQNLNHDAMYWYRQDPGQGLRLIYYSQIVNDFQKGDIAEGYSVSREKKESFPLTVTSAQKNPTAFYLCASSGGPGGEQYFGPGTRLTVT.

J is TRBJ2-2 and V is TRBV4-1; D is unclear. Trimming took 1 base from V and 5 from J, leaving 11 bases between them. Germline CDR1 MGHRA, CDR2 YSYEKL. This CDR3 has 15 residues. CDR3 DNA sequence: TGCGCCAGCAGCCAAGTCAGCACTGGGACCGGGGAGCTGTTTTTT. It translates to CASSQVSTGTGELFF.

The genes are TRBV2 and TRBJ1-2, with 7 bases matching TRBD1. J lost 0 bases, V lost 6 bases, and 13 bases had no gene match. CDR3 length: 17 residues. CDR1 is SNHLY, CDR2 FYNNEI, per germline. CDR3 sequence: CASRARLGQYANYGYTF. Here the CDR3 DNA reads TGTGCCAGCAGGGCCCGGCTGGGACAGTACGCTAACTATGGCTACACCTTC.

J is TRBJ2-7 and V is TRBV2, with D possibly matching TRBD1 (5 bases). V lost 8 bases and J lost 3, with 20 bases in between. This CDR3 is 15 amino acids long. Per the germline V gene, CDR1 is SNHLY and CDR2 is FYNNEI. The CDR3 is CASLRRRAGHYEQYF. The CDR3 coding sequence is TGTGCCAGCCTTAGGCGTCGGGCAGGGCACTACGAGCAGTACTTC.

The chain has TRBV5-1 and TRBJ1-2; 7 positions agree with TRBD1. This CDR3 comprises 13 residues. J lost 8 bases, V lost 3 bases, and 7 bases had no gene match. Per germline, CDR1 SGHRS and CDR2 YFSETQ. Here the CDR3 DNA reads TGCGCCAGCAGCTATACAGGGGTCCGCGGCTACACCTTC. Translation gives CASSYTGVRGYTF.

This chain links TRBV10-3 with TRBJ2-3; the match to TRBD2 covers 7 bases. This CDR3 region has 17 residues. Germline V gene data show CDR1 as ENHRY and CDR2 as SYGVKD. Trimming at V came to 0 bases and at J to 2 bases, leaving 8 bases not matched to a gene. CDR3 protein: CAISESREGINTDTQYF. CDR3 nucleotides: TGTGCCATCAGTGAGTCAAGGGAGGGGATAAACACAGATACGCAGTATTTT.

The V gene is TRBV29-1, the J gene TRBJ1-4; unclear D gene. This CDR3 region has 12 residues. Germline CDR1 reads SQVTM; CDR2 reads ANQGSEA. Trimming shortened V by 6 bases and J by 4 bases, and 9 bases separated the two germline ends. The CDR3 reads CSVRGVNEKLFF. DNA of the CDR3: TGCAGCGTGAGAGGTGTTAATGAAAAACTGTTTTTT.

The chain uses TRBV5-4 and TRBJ2-7, with D possibly being TRBD1 (6 bases). Deletions cut 3 bases from V and 2 bases from J, with 6 bases between. This CDR3 contains 12 residues. Germline V gene data show CDR1 as SGHNT and CDR2 as YYREEE (reference sequence). CDR3 loop: CASSWGPYEQYF. The CDR3 DNA is TGTGCCAGCAGCTGGGGGCCCTACGAGCAGTACTTC.

In its sample, this clone was seen once. This chain connects TRBV29-1 to TRBJ2-6; D is uncertain. Germline CDR1 reads SQVTM; CDR2 reads ANQGSEA. This CDR3 spans 15 amino acids. V lost 6 bases to trimming and J lost 6 bases, with 18 bases between them. CDR3 protein: CSVELRKGTANVLTF. CDR3 bases: TGCAGCGTCGAACTCAGGAAAGGAACGGCCAACGTCCTGACTTTC.

The chain has TRBV28 and TRBJ1-1; D is uncertain. Germline V gene lookup returns CDR1 MDHEN and CDR2 SYDVKM. CDR3 length: 16 residues. V was shortened by 1 base and J by 1 base, with 13 bases between the two germline ends. CDR3 DNA: TGTGCCAGCAGTTTATATTGGGAGATCCGGAACACTGAAGCTTTCTTT. This encodes CASSLYWEIRNTEAFF. Full variable domain (missing parts from reference TRBV28 and TRBJ1-1): DVKVTQSSRYLVKRTGEKVFLECVQDMDHENMFWYRQDPGLGLRLIYFSYDVKMKEKGDIPEGYSVSREKKERFSLILESASTNQTSMYLCASSLYWEIRNTEAFFGQGTRLTVV.